This T cell receptor (beta chain) is from a study of T cell repertoires in cytomegalovirus infection. In the study overall: Recently identified HLA-C-restricted and well-studied HLA-B-restricted CMV epitopes were used. Matching HLA type, along with CMV infection, was indicated by public TCR beta signatures.

TCRdb itself ran the reads through MiXCR, one entry per CDR3 protein. Of tens of thousands of distinct CDR3 sequences listed, 15% to 25% are singletons. V was trimmed by 6 bases and J by 2 bases, leaving 10 bases between them. This CDR3 contains 13 residues. This clonotype was observed at least ten times. Its matching antigen is unknown. Notes on the study in general: Accumulated public TCR beta family frequency recognized individuals carrying CMV together with the relevant HLA. The study found HLA-C-restricted CMV-specific TCR beta clonotypes dominating the ex vivo response.

This TCR was recovered from a human donor in good health (CMV status not recorded). Some clones in this sample may be carry-over from other donors' samples. This chain joins TRBV12-3 or TRBV12-4 and TRBJ1-1; a possible D gene is TRBD1 (5 bases). Specimen: CD8+ T cells from cultured PBMCs, collected from culture after CMV antigen stimulation. CDR3 protein: CASSSGPNTEAFF. The CDR3, as DNA: TGTGCCAGCAGCTCGGGACCTAACACTGAAGCTTTCTTT.